The next 15 T cell receptor beta chains were all read from a single sample in a study of cytomegalovirus exposure and HLA in healthy donors. Primers for the PCR totalled 60 Vbeta and 13 Jbeta. TCRdb's copy holds only in-frame clones and misses some; the assay was immunoSEQ multiplex PCR. The sample consists of 65,000 to 75,000 clones, 65% to 80% of them appearing once. What was sequenced was PBMCs. All receptors come from a man aged 35 to 55 in good health and CMV-seropositive.

Details on this clone: Distinct nucleotide sequences in the sample also encode this CDR3. The rearrangement uses TRBV6-5 and TRBJ1-2; D is undetermined. The germline gives CDR1 MNHEY, CDR2 SVGAGI. V lost 6 bases to trimming and J lost 5 bases, with 7 bases between them. There are 11 residues in the CDR3. The CDR3 DNA reads as TGTGCCAGCAGCACTCGTTATGGCTACACCTTC. Its translation is CASSTRYGYTF.

The V call is TRBV19, the J call TRBJ2-2, with D perhaps matching TRBD1 (6 bases). This CDR3 region has 16 residues. Per germline, CDR1 LNHDA and CDR2 SQIVND (reference sequence). V was clipped by 5 bases and J by 6 bases, with 19 bases between them. The CDR3, as DNA: TGTGCCAGTAGTTCGGGTTTGTGGGGGCGGGCCGGGGAGCTGTTTTTT. Protein sequence: CASSSGLWGRAGELFF.

This clone has only one observation. CDR3 residues: CASSTGDEQYF. The CDR3 DNA follows: TGTGCCAGCAGTACAGGGGACGAGCAGTACTTC. The rearrangement links TRBV6-6 to TRBJ2-7; 7 bases agree with TRBD1. Germline V gene sequence: CDR1 MNHNY, CDR2 SVGAGI (reference sequence). This CDR3 is built from 11 residues. Trimming cost V 5 bases and J 5 bases; bases outside gene matches: 0.

The chain employs TRBV2 and TRBJ1-2; D may be TRBD1 (6 bases). CDR1 and CDR2 (germline): SNHLY, FYNNEI. The CDR3 totals 11 residues. Trimming cost V 8 bases and J 4 bases, with 8 bases left between them. The CDR3 DNA reads as TGTGCCAGCGGGACAATCTATGGCTACACCTTC. Amino acid sequence: CASGTIYGYTF. The full variable domain, in which reference TRBV2 and TRBJ1-2 provide the parts outside the CDR3, is EPEVTQTPSHQVTQMGQEVILRCVPISNHLYFYWYRQILGQKVEFLVSFYNNEISEKSEIFDDQFSVERPDGSNFTLKIRSTKLEDSAMYFCASGTIYGYTFGSGTRLTVV.

This clone appeared a few times. The rearrangement uses TRBV5-5 and TRBJ2-7, with D possibly being TRBD2 (6 bases). Trimming cost V 4 bases and J 0 bases, with 17 bases left between them. This CDR3 has 16 amino acids. Germline V gene lookup returns CDR1 SGHKS and CDR2 YYEKEE (reference sequence). The CDR3 region has the DNA TGTGCCAGCAGCCCCTCCCAGGGCGGGGCCTCCTACGAGCAGTACTTC. It translates to CASSPSQGGASYEQYF.

V gene TRBV5-1 combines with J gene TRBJ1-2; 10 bases match TRBD1. The CDR3 spans 14 residues. The J segment lost 8 bases and the V segment lost 1 base, leaving 5 bases of the junction unmatched. Germline V gene lookup returns CDR1 SGHRS and CDR2 YFSETQ. CDR3 bases: TGCGCCAGCAGCTTGTCGACAGGGGGCTACGGCTACACCTTC. The encoded protein is CASSLSTGGYGYTF.

The chain is built from TRBV13 and TRBJ2-7; D is possibly TRBD2 (5 bases). This CDR3 has 12 residues. Between the trimmed V and J ends, which lost 5 bases and 4 bases, there was a span of 9 bases. Germline CDR1 PRHDT, CDR2 FYEKMQ (reference sequence). The CDR3 nucleotides read TGTGCCAGCAGCATAGAGCGGTACGAGCAGTACTTC. Translated, it gives CASSIERYEQYF. The whole variable domain, filled in from reference TRBV13 and TRBJ2-7, reads AAGVIQSPRHLIKEKRETATLKCYPIPRHDTVYWYQQGPGQDPQFLISFYEKMQSDKGSIPDRFSAQQFSDYHSELNMSSLELGDSALYFCASSIERYEQYFGPGTRLTVT.

This chain links TRBV18 with TRBJ2-2, with 8 bases matching TRBD2. The germline V gene has CDR1 KGHSH and CDR2 LQKENI. The CDR3 spans 16 residues. J lost 2 bases, V lost 1 base, and 3 bases had no gene match. The chain's CDR3 is CASSPQRGINTGELFF. CDR3 coding DNA: TGTGCCAGCTCACCACAGCGGGGGATAAACACCGGGGAGCTGTTTTTT.

The rearrangement uses TRBV9 and TRBJ2-7; a weak D match, TRBD2 (7 bases). The CDR3 length is 14 residues. The germline V gene has CDR1 SGDLS and CDR2 YYNGEE. Deletions cut 0 bases from V and 5 bases from J, with 12 bases between. The CDR3 nucleotides are TGTGCCAGCAGCGTAGGACCGGGGGGCGACGAGCAGTACTTC. It is translated as CASSVGPGGDEQYF.

The chain recombines TRBV7-9 with TRBJ1-2; TRBD1 matches 9 bases. Trimming at V came to 3 bases and at J to 8 bases, leaving 7 bases not matched to a gene. This CDR3 has 14 residues. In germline, CDR1 is SEHNR, CDR2 FQNEAQ (reference sequence). CDR3 sequence reads: CASSLGTGSSGYTF. The DNA of the CDR3 is TGTGCCAGCAGCTTGGGGACAGGGTCTTCGGGCTACACCTTC.

V usage is TRBV11-2 and J usage is TRBJ2-1; 8 positions agree with TRBD2. The germline CDR1 and CDR2 sequences are SGHAT and FQNNGV. This CDR3 has 17 residues. V lost 5 bases, J lost 5 bases, and 14 bases stayed unmatched. The CDR3 loop is CASSTRGGRTVDNEQFF. The CDR3 DNA is TGTGCCAGCAGCACACGGGGCGGGAGGACGGTCGACAATGAGCAGTTCTTC.

The rearrangement uses TRBV7-2 and TRBJ1-4; D is possibly TRBD1 (6 bases). Germline-derived CDR1 and CDR2 are SGHTA and FQGNSA. The V gene lost 0 bases and the J gene lost 7 bases, with 15 bases spanning the gap. The CDR3 loop spans 16 amino acids. CDR3 DNA sequence: TGTGCCAGCAGCTTAGCCGCAGGATTGGGGGCTGAAAAACTGTTTTTT. It yields the protein CASSLAAGLGAEKLFF.

The sample holds a few counts of this clone. This chain connects TRBV7-8 to TRBJ2-1; possible D gene TRBD2, 6 bases. The V gene lost 5 bases and the J gene lost 4 bases, with 15 bases spanning the gap. Per the germline V gene, CDR1 is SGHVS and CDR2 is FQNEAQ. This CDR3 region has 15 residues. The CDR3 region is CASSLRLEGYNEQFF. CDR3 DNA: TGTGCCAGCAGCCTTAGACTAGAGGGGTACAATGAGCAGTTCTTC.

The genes are TRBV19 and TRBJ2-3; 8 positions match TRBD1. Germline V gene data show CDR1 as LNHDA and CDR2 as SQIVND (reference sequence). The CDR3 is 13 residues long. After removal of 11 bases from V and 4 bases from J, the junction contained 8 bases not matched to a gene. The CDR3 loop reads CASEQGGADTQYF. CDR3 nucleotide sequence: TGTGCCTCTGAACAGGGGGGCGCAGATACGCAGTATTTT.

The rearrangement uses TRBV27 and TRBJ1-1; D not resolved. This CDR3 contains 11 residues. Between the trimmed V and J ends, which lost 4 bases and 10 bases, there was a span of 10 bases. Germline V lookup: CDR1 MNHEY, CDR2 SMNVEV (reference sequence). The CDR3 DNA is TGTGCCAGCAGTTCCGGATCGGGAGCTTTCTTT. It is translated as CASSSGSGAFF.